A selection of T cell receptor beta chains follows, all from one sample in a study of control samples from healthy donors and cancer patients. Profiling relied on immunoSEQ multiplex PCR, and the TCRdb table lists in-frame clones only, not all of them. The sample includes over 150,000 clones, 85% to 95% seen only once; the top ten take 5.7%. Material for sequencing was blood. The source of these receptors is a man aged 35-49 years in good health. The CDR3 runs from the conserved cysteine through the conserved F or W. Each record gives: J gene, D gene, clone size, V gene, CDR3 DNA, CDR3 protein. A D gene is named only where the DNA matches it firmly. The size of a clone is reported for some rows only, either as once, few or many, or as a class for expanded clones.

j_gene: TRBJ2-4; d_gene: .; abundance: .; v_gene: TRBV20-1; CDR3nt: TGCAGTGCTAGTACCTACCACCTAGCCAAAAACATTCAGTACTTC; CDR3aa: CSASTYHLAKNIQYF
j_gene: TRBJ1-1; d_gene: .; abundance: .; v_gene: TRBV7-9; CDR3nt: TGTGCCAGCAGCTCGGTGATCTACAGAGGCACTGAAGCTTTCTTT; CDR3aa: CASSSVIYRGTEAFF
j_gene: TRBJ1-1; d_gene: .; abundance: .; v_gene: TRBV6-1; CDR3nt: TGTGCCAGCAGTGAACACGGCGGGGGTCGGGGAGCTTTCTTT; CDR3aa: CASSEHGGGRGAFF
j_gene: TRBJ1-4; d_gene: .; abundance: .; v_gene: TRBV6-5; CDR3nt: TGTGCCAGCAGGAAAACTAATGAAAAACTGTTTTTT; CDR3aa: CASRKTNEKLFF
j_gene: TRBJ2-2; d_gene: TRBD2; abundance: .; v_gene: TRBV9; CDR3nt: TGTGCCAGCAGCGACCGGACTAGCGGGGGGGCTGGCACCGGGGAGCTGTTTTTT; CDR3aa: CASSDRTSGGAGTGELFF
j_gene: TRBJ1-1; d_gene: .; abundance: .; v_gene: TRBV20-1; CDR3nt: TGCAGTGCTAGTGGGCGTAAGAACACTGAAGCTTTCTTT; CDR3aa: CSASGRKNTEAFF
j_gene: TRBJ2-6; d_gene: .; abundance: .; v_gene: TRBV29-1; CDR3nt: TGCAGCGTTGCAACCTCTGGGGCCAACGTCCTGACTTTC; CDR3aa: CSVATSGANVLTF
j_gene: TRBJ1-4; d_gene: TRBD1; abundance: .; v_gene: TRBV3-1/TRBV3-2; CDR3nt: TGTGCCAGCAGCCGACGGGACAGGGGGGATGAAAAACTGTTTTTT; CDR3aa: CASSRRDRGDEKLFF
j_gene: TRBJ2-3; d_gene: .; abundance: .; v_gene: TRBV3-1/TRBV3-2; CDR3nt: TGTGCCAGCAGCCAACCAGGATCGGGCCATAGCACAGATACGCAGTATTTT; CDR3aa: CASSQPGSGHSTDTQYF
j_gene: TRBJ2-1; d_gene: .; abundance: .; v_gene: TRBV7-9; CDR3nt: TGTGCCAGCAGCCTATTGGATGAGCAGTTCTTC; CDR3aa: CASSLLDEQFF
j_gene: TRBJ1-6; d_gene: TRBD1; abundance: .; v_gene: TRBV18; CDR3nt: TGTGCCAGCTCACCACGGGGGACAGGGGTCCCTAGGAATTCACCCCTCCACTTT; CDR3aa: CASSPRGTGVPRNSPLHF
j_gene: TRBJ2-6; d_gene: TRBD1; abundance: .; v_gene: TRBV7-9; CDR3nt: TGTGCCAGCAGCGTACCGGGACAGGGGGTTTCTGGGGCCAACGTCCTGACTTTC; CDR3aa: CASSVPGQGVSGANVLTF
j_gene: TRBJ2-4; d_gene: TRBD1; abundance: .; v_gene: TRBV19; CDR3nt: TGTGCCAGTAGTCCCGGGACAGGGGTCTTAGCCAAAAACATTCAGTACTTC; CDR3aa: CASSPGTGVLAKNIQYF
j_gene: TRBJ1-4; d_gene: .; abundance: .; v_gene: TRBV5-1; CDR3nt: TGCGCCAGCAGCCCTACAGTGACCGATAATGAAAAACTGTTTTTT; CDR3aa: CASSPTVTDNEKLFF
j_gene: TRBJ2-3; d_gene: TRBD2; abundance: once; v_gene: TRBV18; CDR3nt: TGTGCCAGCTCGACCGTACTAGCGGGGGGATGCACAGATACGCAGTATTTT; CDR3aa: CASSTVLAGGCTDTQYF
j_gene: TRBJ1-1; d_gene: .; abundance: .; v_gene: TRBV4-2; CDR3nt: TGTGCCAGCAGCCGCATGACAGACACTGAAGCTTTCTTT; CDR3aa: CASSRMTDTEAFF
j_gene: TRBJ1-1; d_gene: .; abundance: .; v_gene: TRBV5-1; CDR3nt: TGCGCCAGCAGCTCTAACGGTGAAGTCGTATACACTGAAGCTTTCTTT; CDR3aa: CASSSNGEVVYTEAFF
j_gene: TRBJ1-3; d_gene: .; abundance: .; v_gene: TRBV14; CDR3nt: TGTGCCAGCAGGGGGATTTCTGGAAACACCATATATTTT; CDR3aa: CASRGISGNTIYF
j_gene: TRBJ1-4; d_gene: TRBD1; abundance: .; v_gene: TRBV6-5; CDR3nt: TGTGCCAGCAGTTACCGACGCGACAGGGTGGAGGAAAAACTGTTTTTT; CDR3aa: CASSYRRDRVEEKLFF
j_gene: TRBJ1-2; d_gene: TRBD1; abundance: .; v_gene: TRBV7-9; CDR3nt: TGTGCCAGCAGCGTTCGACAGGGCCGACCTAACTATGGCTACACCTTC; CDR3aa: CASSVRQGRPNYGYTF
j_gene: TRBJ2-2; d_gene: .; abundance: .; v_gene: TRBV27; CDR3nt: TGTGCCAGCAGGCCCGGGCCCTGGGTCACCGGGGAGCTGTTTTTT; CDR3aa: CASRPGPWVTGELFF
j_gene: TRBJ1-4; d_gene: .; abundance: .; v_gene: TRBV28; CDR3nt: TGTGCCAGCAGTACGCCCCTCTTGGGAGATGAAAAACTGTTTTTT; CDR3aa: CASSTPLLGDEKLFF